The T cell receptor (beta chain) described here comes from a study of persistence of HIV-infected CD4 T cells (dated by TCRdb to 2018 to 2020). In the study overall: The study isolated CMV- and HIV-1 Gag-responding CD4+ T cells from ART-treated individuals to examine antigen-driven clonal expansion of HIV-1-infected cells. The median time participants had been on suppressive ART was less than 10 years. Peripheral blood samples of up to roughly 180 mL were taken at multiple time points, with the exception of a couple of participants who underwent leukapheresis at a single time point. The clonality of all cells in each sorted population was assessed by TCRbeta sequencing, whereas the clonality of infected cells was assessed by proviral sequencing. For the TCR cluster analysis across participants, fewer than 10 participants were included for CMV and about seven participants for Gag. Results the study describes overall, beyond this receptor: Only a small number of individuals took part in the study, and the range of antigens tested was limited. TCR oligoclonality correlated with proviral oligoclonality within the same sorted populations. Bulk TCR analyses could not be restricted to the rare CMV-responding cells that actually carried HIV-1 proviruses. TCRbeta richness in CMV- and Gag-responding cells was significantly lower than in anti-CD3/anti-CD28-responding cells; CMV-responding cells had higher oligoclonality than CD3/CD28-stimulated and Gag-responding cells. Enrichment of degenerate expanded CDR3beta sequences was found in antigen-responding cells, suggesting convergent selection of CD4+ responses to CMV and Gag.

The immunoSEQ hsTCRB assay version 4 in survey mode was used to sequence TCRbeta repertoires from genomic DNA. For TCRbeta sequencing, genomic DNA was diluted to approximately 9.9 ng/uL, and up to about 1 ug was used per sample. In the paper's pipeline: Analysis of the TCRbeta data was done in ImmunoSeq Analyzer 3.0, and diversity was computed on productive nucleotide rearrangements. Using the Immunarch R package, lower-bound TCR diversity was estimated with the improved Chao index and clonality was estimated with the Gini coefficient. Different nucleotide rearrangements encoding the same CDR3beta amino acid sequence were counted as distinct clonotypes. Differential abundance analysis identified TCRbeta sequences significantly enriched in antigen-responding cells relative to anti-CD3/anti-CD28-activated cells. GLIPH2 clustered TCRs by predicted peptide-MHC specificity, both within individual participants and across merged participant data sets. TCRdb obtained this table from immuneACCESS and retained in-frame rearrangements with V and J assigned. These tables miss some clones; where compared with another copy, unresolved V genes account for less than half of the shortfall, and the remainder is unexplained. V and J calls and clone size are those listed in that table; D and trimming were worked out from the DNA. Within this sample are approximately 27,000 clones, with around four fifths of them counted one time only. The ten largest make up more than 0.75% of the sample.

CDR1 and CDR2, looked up from the germline V gene, are MGHRA and YSYEKL. Ends trimmed: V by 1 base, J by 0 bases; bases unmatched to a gene: 5. The CDR3 sequence holds 18 residues, the cysteine and phenylalanine included. The sequence is cut down to CDR3 DNA, 54 bases in frame from base 1. This specimen's treatment or condition label, interpreted: suppressive antiretroviral therapy. Lysates of CMV-infected fibroblasts were used at approximately 10 ug/mL for cell stimulation. Memory CD4+ T cells that did not respond, being CD40L-negative, CD69-negative and CD45RO-high, were sorted as memory populations depleted of antigen-responding cells. Participants were HIV-1-infected adults who started suppressive ART during chronic infection. For at least 4 years, the participants' plasma HIV-1 RNA had been undetectable, below 50 copies/mL. To be included, a participant needed positive CMV serology and a CD4+ T cell count above 400 cells/uL. Before stimulation, PBMCs were isolated using density centrifugation and then depleted of CD8+ T cells. For about 20 hours, CD8-depleted PBMCs were stimulated with anti-CD28/CD49d costimulation, a CD40-blocking antibody, and enfuvirtide, which was added to prevent new infections. Sorting was done on either a Beckman Coulter MoFlo Legacy or an XDP sorter, and propidium iodide was used to exclude dead cells. The QIAamp DNA Mini Kit was used for genomic DNA extraction from samples above one million cells, and the Quick-DNA Microprep Kit was used otherwise.

Regarding this clone: The antigen it recognizes is unknown. No much larger clone is present one base from it, and per-base qualities are unavailable.

The specimen comprised CD4+ T cells sorted from PBMCs after 18-hour stimulation, sampled from a patient who received antiretroviral therapy. Sample cell subset or site, as interpreted from the label and publication: CD40L-CD69- CD45RO-high memory CD4 T cells not responding to CMV lysate. The V and J segments used are TRBV4-1 and TRBJ1-3, and 11 bases in between align with TRBD1. This clonotype originated in an adult woman with HIV who was CMV-seropositive. The CDR3 has the sequence CASSQGRGQGGSGNTIYF. Read as DNA, the sequence is TGCGCCAGCAGCCAAGGGAGGGGACAGGGGGGCTCTGGAAACACCATATATTTT.